This passage covers 20 T cell receptor beta chains from one sample sequenced in a study of T cells in Graves' hyperthyroidism and ophthalmopathy. TCR beta CDR3 region amplification was performed from RNA transcripts. With the HTBI primer set, the TCR CDR3 went through a first round of RT-PCR. Each CDR3 protein is one row after TCRdb ran MiXCR on the multiplex PCR reads. The table includes around 400,000 distinct CDR3 sequences, approximately 13% detected once. The source material was blood. The origin of the receptors is a woman between 18 and 29 years old with Graves' hyperthyroidism.

This clonotype was observed many times. The chain carries TRBV6-1 and TRBJ1-1; 7 positions match TRBD1. This CDR3 spans 12 amino acids. CDR1 and CDR2 (germline): MNHNS, SASEGT. V dropped 6 bases and J dropped 11; count of bases not matched to a gene: 9. The DNA for the CDR3 is TGTGCCAGCAGCAGAACAGGGGATTGGGCTTTCTTT. Amino acid sequence: CASSRTGDWAFF.

This clonotype was counted between two and nine times. This sequence joins TRBV7-9 and TRBJ2-5; 8 bases fit TRBD2. Germline V gives CDR1 SEHNR, CDR2 FQNEAQ (reference sequence). Trimming removed 3 bases from V and 7 bases from J; junction bases left unmatched: 7. This CDR3 region has 14 residues. This CDR3 is CASSFGGGGGTQYF. In nucleotides, the CDR3 is TGTGCCAGCAGCTTCGGGGGGGGCGGCGGGACCCAGTACTTC.

This clonotype was detected only a few times. The J gene is TRBJ1-2, the V gene TRBV19, with TRBD1 as a possible D gene (6 bases). Deletions cut 6 bases from V and 3 bases from J, with 11 bases between. The CDR3 spans 13 residues. The germline CDR1 and CDR2 sequences are LNHDA and SQIVND (reference sequence). As DNA, the CDR3 is TGTGCCAGTAGCACAGGGCGCTACTATGGCTACACCTTC. Amino acids: CASSTGRYYGYTF.

This clonotype was seen at least ten times. V usage is TRBV11-2 and J usage is TRBJ2-3, with 10 positions matching TRBD2. CDR1 is SGHAT, CDR2 FQNNGV, per germline. The CDR3 extends over 18 amino acids. Trimming removed 3 bases from V and 0 bases from J; junction bases left unmatched: 9. CDR3 residues: CASSFPASGGPSTDTQYF. The DNA for the CDR3 is TGTGCCAGCAGCTTCCCAGCTAGCGGGGGCCCTAGCACAGATACGCAGTATTTT.

The gene calls are TRBV7-9 and TRBJ1-2, with D uncertain. Germline CDR1 reads SEHNR; CDR2 reads FQNEAQ (reference sequence). This CDR3 is 15 amino acids long. V lost 8 bases and J 0 bases, leaving 16 bases between the germline ends. CDR3 amino acids: CASYTPTGPNYGYTF. Here the CDR3 DNA reads TGTGCCAGCTACACCCCTACTGGACCTAACTATGGCTACACCTTC.

V is TRBV7-8 and J is TRBJ1-2; the D gene is possibly TRBD1 (5 bases). This CDR3 has 14 amino acids. V dropped 1 base and J dropped 7 bases, with 13 bases sitting between them. From germline, CDR1 is SGHVS and CDR2 FQNEAQ. CDR3 nucleotide sequence: TGTGCCAGCAGCTTAGACAGGCTGGGGGTTGGCTACACCTTC. Translated: CASSLDRLGVGYTF.

This clonotype was observed at least ten times. Written as DNA, the CDR3 is TGTGCCAGCAGCGATGGGGGGGTGTCTAGGGAAGCTTTCTTT. It specifies CASSDGGVSREAFF. The V gene is TRBV7-3, the J gene TRBJ1-1; D possibly corresponds to TRBD1 (5 bases). The V end lost 5 bases, the J end lost 8 bases, and 18 bases lay between the germline ends. CDR1 and CDR2 (germline): SGHTA, FQGTGA. The length of the CDR3 is 14 residues.

This clonotype appeared a single time. The chain combines TRBV5-1 with TRBJ1-1, with a possible D match to TRBD1 (5 bases). The germline V gene encodes CDR1 SGHRS and CDR2 YFSETQ. Between the trimmed V and J ends, which lost 0 bases and 4 bases, there was a span of 10 bases. This CDR3 is built from 14 residues. CDR3 bases: TGCGCCAGCAGCTTGGCGCAGGGAATCACTGAAGCTTTCTTT. Protein product: CASSLAQGITEAFF.

V gene TRBV10-3 combines with J gene TRBJ2-3, with 15 positions matching TRBD2. Germline V gene data show CDR1 as ENHRY and CDR2 as SYGVKD. This CDR3 spans 16 amino acids. J gave up 5 bases and V 10 bases, and 10 bases lay outside the gene matches. CDR3 in DNA: TGTGCCACCCGGACTAGCGGGAGGGCCGGGTTAGATACGCAGTATTTT. Amino acid sequence: CATRTSGRAGLDTQYF.

The table lists this clonotype with many counts. J is TRBJ1-5 and V is TRBV3-1; TRBD1 agrees at 9 bases. Germline trimming cut 1 base from V and 0 bases from J; bases unmatched to any gene: 1. This CDR3 comprises 16 residues. Germline V gene sequence: CDR1 LGHDT, CDR2 YNNKEL (reference sequence). The CDR3 sequence is CASSQGGQGSNQPQHF. CDR3 coding DNA: TGTGCCAGCAGCCAAGGGGGACAGGGTAGCAATCAGCCCCAGCATTTT.

This clonotype has just one count. The chain joins TRBV5-5 to TRBJ2-3; D may be TRBD2 (5 bases). Trimming took off 0 bases at V and 3 bases at J, with 11 bases between the two ends. The CDR3 totals 15 residues. CDR1 and CDR2 (germline): SGHKS, YYEKEE (reference sequence). The CDR3 is CASSLGLEVTDTQYF. The CDR3 region has the DNA TGTGCCAGCAGCTTGGGTTTGGAGGTTACAGATACGCAGTATTTT.

This clonotype came up many times. The gene calls are TRBV12-3 or TRBV12-4 and TRBJ2-6; D gene ambiguous. CDR3 size: 14 residues. Trimming shortened V by 7 bases and J by 3 bases, and 10 bases separated the two germline ends. CDR3 amino acids: CASKRMYGANVLTF. In DNA form, the CDR3 reads TGTGCCAGCAAAAGGATGTATGGGGCCAACGTCCTGACTTTC.

This clonotype was counted a single time. This rearrangement joins TRBV5-1 to TRBJ2-2; 10 bases map to TRBD2. Losses at the gene ends were 0 bases for V and 5 bases for J; bases not matched to a gene: 7. Germline V gives CDR1 SGHRS, CDR2 YFSETQ. The CDR3 runs 17 residues. The DNA of the CDR3 is TGCGCCAGCAGCTTGGGGTCTAGCGGGAGCTCTACCGGGGAGCTGTTTTTT. Encoded protein: CASSLGSSGSSTGELFF.

This clonotype showed up just a few times. V and J are TRBV5-1 and TRBJ2-1, with 8 positions matching TRBD2. Germline assignment: CDR1 SGHRS and CDR2 YFSETQ. V was pared by 0 bases and J by 9 bases, with 8 bases of the junction left unmatched. There are 15 residues in the CDR3. In DNA form, the CDR3 reads TGCGCCAGCAGCTTGGGGCCGGGGGGGCGGGGTGAGCAGTTCTTC. Its translation is CASSLGPGGRGEQFF.

This clonotype was found many times. The chain joins TRBV6-2 or TRBV6-3 to TRBJ2-1; D is perhaps TRBD2 (5 bases). Trimming pared 2 bases from V and 0 bases from J, leaving 14 bases between. This CDR3 is built from 17 residues. Germline V CDR1 and CDR2: MNHEY, SVGEGT. Here the CDR3 reads CASSYKHGLGSYNEQFF. CDR3 DNA sequence: TGTGCCAGCAGTTACAAGCATGGACTGGGCTCCTACAATGAGCAGTTCTTC.

The chain has TRBV7-3 and TRBJ1-1; D unclear. The CDR3 length is 13 residues. The V end was cut by 2 bases, the J end by 2 bases, with 6 bases between. Germline V gene lookup returns CDR1 SGHTA and CDR2 FQGTGA. The CDR3 bases are TGTGCCAGCAGCTTATTATACAACACTGAAGCTTTCTTT. It codes for CASSLLYNTEAFF. The full variable domain, its missing parts supplied by reference TRBV7-3 and TRBJ1-1, is GAGVSQTPSNKVTEKGKYVELRCDPISGHTALYWYRQSLGQGPEFLIYFQGTGAADDSGLPNDRFFAVRPEGSVSTLKIQRTERGDSAVYLCASSLLYNTEAFFGQGTRLTVV.

This clonotype was seen just once. V usage is TRBV5-4 and J usage is TRBJ2-2; 11 bases fit TRBD2. V dropped 7 bases and J dropped 4; count of bases not matched to a gene: 15. The CDR3 extends over 18 amino acids. From germline, CDR1 is SGHNT and CDR2 YYREEE (reference sequence). For the CDR3, the DNA is TGTGCCAGCCCACCACCGAAGCTAGCGGGAGGTAGCACCGGGGAGCTGTTTTTT. It is translated as CASPPPKLAGGSTGELFF.

The chain employs TRBV7-2 and TRBJ2-2; 13 bases agree with TRBD2. The CDR3 spans 17 residues. Germline V CDR1 and CDR2: SGHTA, FQGNSA. V shed 4 bases and J 7 bases; nucleotides not matched to a gene: 9. CDR3 region: CASSWAGTSGVGGELFF. In nucleotides, the CDR3 is TGTGCCAGCAGCTGGGCCGGGACTAGCGGGGTGGGCGGGGAGCTGTTTTTT.

The genes are TRBV5-1 and TRBJ1-2; no reliable D call. CDR1 and CDR2 from the germline V gene are SGHRS and YFSETQ. Deletions cut 3 bases from V and 5 bases from J, with 29 bases between. CDR3 length equals 19 residues. The CDR3 DNA sequence: TGCGCCAGCAGCTGGATGAGGGAGAAAGTTGGAACAATAACATATGGCTACACCTTC. Its protein is CASSWMREKVGTITYGYTF.

A remark on this clonotype: This may arise from a read error, as a much more abundant clone is one base away. The chain links TRBV29-1 to TRBJ1-1; 8 bases line up with TRBD1. There are 14 residues in the CDR3. Germline V lookup: CDR1 SQVTM, CDR2 ANQGSEA. CDR3 in amino acids: CGVAGQAMNTEAFF. CDR3 DNA sequence: TGCGGCGTGGCGGGACAGGCAATGAACACTGAAGCTTTCTTT.